This T cell receptor beta chain emerged from a study of cytomegalovirus exposure and HLA in healthy donors. Findings and caveats of the study: Several of the most significant clusters appeared linked to common viral pathogens, based on a later analysis. Most CMV-associated TCR beta chains appeared HLA-restricted in a later analysis. Later findings reportedly placed an Asian-associated ancestry cluster below the 666-donor mean for N-insertions.

The PCR made use of 60 Vbeta and 13 Jbeta primers. The data were produced by immunoSEQ multiplex PCR, yet TCRdb's version contains in-frame clones alone and is incomplete. The sample lists under 200,000 clones, approximately 80% occurring once. This clone came up once. Antigen unknown. Germline CDR1 reads LGHNA; CDR2 reads YSLEER. V lost 0 bases and J lost 1, with 7 bases in between. The CDR3 spans 15 residues. Material: PBMCs. The TCR was taken from a male donor in good health and CMV-seropositive. The rearrangement uses TRBV4-3 and TRBJ1-3; no clear D. CDR3 region: CASSQELISGNTIYF. The CDR3 DNA reads TGCGCCAGCAGCCAAGAACTAATATCTGGAAACACCATATATTTT.